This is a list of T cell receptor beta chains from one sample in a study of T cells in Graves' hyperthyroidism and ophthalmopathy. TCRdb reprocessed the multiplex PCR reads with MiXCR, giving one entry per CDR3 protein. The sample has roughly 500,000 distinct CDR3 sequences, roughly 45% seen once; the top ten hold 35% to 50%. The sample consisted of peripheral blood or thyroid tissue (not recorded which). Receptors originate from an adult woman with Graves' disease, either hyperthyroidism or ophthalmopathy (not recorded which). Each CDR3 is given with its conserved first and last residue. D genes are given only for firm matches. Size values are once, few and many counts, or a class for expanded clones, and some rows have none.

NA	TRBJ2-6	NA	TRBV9	CASSYGIENTGANVLTF	TGTGCCAGCAGCTACGGCATCGAGAACACTGGGGCCAACGTCCTGACTTTC
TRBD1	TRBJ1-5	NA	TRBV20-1	CSATQQGSLNQPQHF	TGCAGTGCTACTCAACAGGGGTCCCTCAATCAGCCCCAGCATTTT
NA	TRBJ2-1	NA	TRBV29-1	CSVTSRGDNEQFF	TGCAGCGTTACGTCCAGGGGGGACAATGAGCAGTTCTTC
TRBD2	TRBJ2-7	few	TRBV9	CASSPAAGYYEQYF	TGTGCCAGCAGCCCCGCAGCGGGATACTACGAGCAGTACTTC
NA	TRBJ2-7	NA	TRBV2	CASSDHGSYEQYF	TGTGCCAGCAGTGACCACGGCTCCTACGAGCAGTACTTC
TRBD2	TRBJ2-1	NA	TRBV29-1	CSVGSGREQFF	TGCAGCGTTGGAAGCGGGAGGGAGCAGTTCTTC
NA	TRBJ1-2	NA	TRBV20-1	CSEEGTGGGYTF	TGCAGTGAGGAGGGCACGGGAGGTGGCTACACCTTC
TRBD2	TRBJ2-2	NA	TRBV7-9	CASSLGLIAGEKVTGELFF	TGTGCCAGCAGCTTAGGTCTGATAGCGGGAGAAAAGGTCACCGGGGAGCTGTTTTTT
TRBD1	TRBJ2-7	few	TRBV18	CASSPSGQLFKQYF	TGTGCCAGCTCACCATCGGGACAGCTTTTCAAGCAGTACTTC
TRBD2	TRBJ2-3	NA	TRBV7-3	CASSATSGRAGTDTQYF	TGTGCCAGCAGCGCTACTAGCGGGAGGGCAGGCACAGATACGCAGTATTTT
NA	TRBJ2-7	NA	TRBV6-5	CASSYREGPSSYEQYF	TGTGCCAGCAGTTACAGAGAAGGGCCCTCTTCCTACGAGCAGTACTTC
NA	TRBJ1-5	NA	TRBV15	CATSRGGEYQPQHF	TGTGCCACCAGCAGAGGAGGGGAATATCAGCCCCAGCATTTT
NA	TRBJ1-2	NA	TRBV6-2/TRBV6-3	CASSYGTPSGYTF	TGTGCCAGCAGTTACGGGACACCCAGTGGCTACACCTTC
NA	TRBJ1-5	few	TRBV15	CATSRVGSNQPQHF	TGTGCCACCAGCAGAGTAGGAAGCAATCAGCCCCAGCATTTT
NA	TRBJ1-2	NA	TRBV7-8	CASSQTGYYGYTF	TGTGCCAGCAGTCAAACAGGGTACTATGGCTACACCTTC
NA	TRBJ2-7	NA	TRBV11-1	CASSLDVLSYEQYF	TGTGCCAGCAGCTTAGATGTGCTCTCCTACGAGCAGTACTTC
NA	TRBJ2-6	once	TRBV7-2	CASSFGANNVLTF	TGTGCCAGCAGCTTCGGGGCCAACAACGTCCTGACTTTC
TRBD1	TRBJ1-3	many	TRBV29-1	CSVRTGGSLGTIYF	TGCAGCGTAAGGACAGGTGGCTCTTTGGGCACCATATATTTT
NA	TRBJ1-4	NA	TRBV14	CASSHSHNEKLFF	TGTGCCAGCAGCCACAGCCATAATGAAAAACTGTTTTTT
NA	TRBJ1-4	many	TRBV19	CASMSRPNEKLFF	TGTGCCAGTATGAGCAGGCCTAATGAAAAACTGTTTTTT
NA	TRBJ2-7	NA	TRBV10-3	CAISDCWQYF	TGTGCCATCAGTGACTGCTGGCAGTACTTC
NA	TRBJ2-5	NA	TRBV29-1	CSVGRHQETQYF	TGCAGCGTTGGCAGGCATCAGGAGACCCAGTACTTC
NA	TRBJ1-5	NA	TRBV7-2	CASSPSPGFGQPQHF	TGTGCCAGCAGCCCCAGCCCAGGGTTCGGGCAGCCCCAGCATTTT
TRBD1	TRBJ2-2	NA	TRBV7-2	CASSLALGRQGNTGELFF	TGTGCCAGCAGCTTAGCATTAGGTCGACAGGGGAACACCGGGGAGCTGTTTTTT
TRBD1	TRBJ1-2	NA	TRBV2	CASTLTGYTF	TGTGCCAGCACCCTGACAGGGTACACCTTC
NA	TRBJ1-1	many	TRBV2	CASSVIQTNTEAFF	TGTGCCAGCAGTGTTATCCAAACGAACACTGAAGCTTTCTTT
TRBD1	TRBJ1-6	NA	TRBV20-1	CSARSLTGLHSPLHF	TGCAGTGCTAGATCTTTGACAGGGTTGCATTCACCCCTCCACTTT
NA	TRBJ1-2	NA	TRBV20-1	CSAGDRVYGYTF	TGCAGTGCCGGCGACAGAGTATATGGCTACACCTTC
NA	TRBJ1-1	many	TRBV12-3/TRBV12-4	CASSPSANTEAFF	TGTGCCAGCAGCCCATCAGCGAACACTGAAGCTTTCTTT
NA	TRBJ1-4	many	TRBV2	CASSASGGTNEKLFF	TGTGCCAGCAGTGCGTCGGGGGGCACTAATGAAAAACTGTTTTTT
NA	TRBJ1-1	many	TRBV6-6	CASSYPGAMNTEAFF	TGTGCCAGCAGTTACCCGGGCGCCATGAACACTGAAGCTTTCTTT
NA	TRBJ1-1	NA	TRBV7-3	CASSEEKGAAFF	TGTGCCAGCAGCGAGGAAAAAGGAGCAGCTTTCTTT
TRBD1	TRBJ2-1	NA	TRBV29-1	CSVLRGRLNNGQFF	TGCAGCGTACTCAGGGGGCGCCTCAACAATGGGCAGTTCTTC
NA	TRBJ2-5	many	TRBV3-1	CASSQDRTTETQYF	TGTGCCAGCAGCCAAGATAGGACGACGGAGACCCAGTACTTC
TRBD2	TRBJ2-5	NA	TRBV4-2	CASSPIAGGLETQYF	TGTGCCAGCAGCCCGATAGCGGGGGGGTTAGAGACCCAGTACTTC
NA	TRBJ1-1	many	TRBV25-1	CASREGGSEAFF	TGTGCCAGCAGGGAGGGTGGGTCTGAAGCTTTCTTT
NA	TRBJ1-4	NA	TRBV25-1	CASSFSAITNEKLFF	TGTGCCAGCAGCTTTAGCGCGATAACTAATGAAAAACTGTTTTTT
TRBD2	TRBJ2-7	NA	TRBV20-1	CSARGASGSEQYF	TGCAGTGCTAGGGGGGCTAGCGGGAGCGAGCAGTACTTC
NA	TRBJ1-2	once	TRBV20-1	CSAVDPSFRGYTF	TGCAGTGCTGTAGATCCAAGTTTTCGGGGCTACACCTTC
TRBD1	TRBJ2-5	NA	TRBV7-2	CASSLETGKPQYF	TGTGCCAGCAGCTTGGAGACAGGGAAGCCCCAGTACTTC
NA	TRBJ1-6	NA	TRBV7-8	CASREAVNSPLHF	TGTGCCAGCAGAGAAGCAGTTAATTCACCCCTCCACTTT
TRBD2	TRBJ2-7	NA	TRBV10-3	CASSVIPGLREQYF	TGTGCCAGCAGCGTAATCCCGGGACTAAGAGAGCAGTACTTC
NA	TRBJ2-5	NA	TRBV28	CASSSGLLNGETQYF	TGTGCCAGCAGTTCGGGACTTCTAAACGGGGAGACCCAGTACTTC
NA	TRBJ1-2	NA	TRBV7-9	CASSATGTDGYTF	TGTGCCAGCAGCGCGACCGGGACCGATGGCTACACCTTC
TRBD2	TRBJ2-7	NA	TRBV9	CASNPGGTYEQYF	TGTGCCAGCAACCCCGGGGGGACCTACGAGCAGTACTTC
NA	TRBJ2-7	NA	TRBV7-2	CASSLKGLSSYEQYF	TGTGCCAGCAGCTTGAAGGGTCTGAGCTCCTACGAGCAGTACTTC
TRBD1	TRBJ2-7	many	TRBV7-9	CASSHRDRSSYEQYF	TGTGCCAGCAGCCACCGGGACAGGAGCTCCTACGAGCAGTACTTC
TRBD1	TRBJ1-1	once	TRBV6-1	CASSVTGSEAFF	TGTGCCAGCAGTGTGACAGGGAGTGAAGCTTTCTTT
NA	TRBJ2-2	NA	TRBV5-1	CASSEEGVGELFF	TGCGCCAGCAGCGAAGAGGGGGTCGGGGAGCTGTTTTTT
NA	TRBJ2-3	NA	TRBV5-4	CASSPSLGSTDTQYF	TGCGCCAGCAGCCCCTCGTTAGGGAGCACAGATACGCAGTATTTT
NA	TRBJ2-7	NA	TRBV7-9	CASSGQVVGGGEQYF	TGTGCCAGCAGCGGACAAGTAGTGGGAGGGGGTGAGCAGTACTTC
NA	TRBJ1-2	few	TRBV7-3	CASSLSQGDDYTF	TGTGCCAGCAGCTTAAGTCAGGGAGACGACTACACCTTC
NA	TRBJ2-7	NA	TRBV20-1	CSTANRDSYEQYF	TGCAGTACCGCTAATAGGGACTCCTACGAGCAGTACTTC
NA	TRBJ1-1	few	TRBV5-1	CASSLSGHETEAFF	TGCGCCAGCAGCTTGTCGGGCCACGAGACTGAAGCTTTCTTT
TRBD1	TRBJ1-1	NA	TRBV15	CATSKGTGGLNTEAFF	TGTGCCACCAGCAAAGGGACAGGGGGCTTGAACACTGAAGCTTTCTTT